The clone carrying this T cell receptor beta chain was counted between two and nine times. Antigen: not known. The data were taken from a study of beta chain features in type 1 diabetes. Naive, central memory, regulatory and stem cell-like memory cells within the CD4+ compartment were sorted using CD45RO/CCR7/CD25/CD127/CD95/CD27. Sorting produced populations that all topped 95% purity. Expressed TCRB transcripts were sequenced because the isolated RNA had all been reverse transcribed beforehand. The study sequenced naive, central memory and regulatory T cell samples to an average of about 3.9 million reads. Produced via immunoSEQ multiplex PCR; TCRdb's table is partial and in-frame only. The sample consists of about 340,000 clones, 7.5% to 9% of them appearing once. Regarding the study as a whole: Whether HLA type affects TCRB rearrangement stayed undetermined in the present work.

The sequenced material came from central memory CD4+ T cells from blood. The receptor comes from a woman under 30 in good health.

This CDR3 reads CASSSSGANEQFF. The CDR3 DNA sequence: TGTGCCAGCAGCTCTAGCGGGGCGAATGAGCAGTTCTTC. The chain couples TRBV7-9 to TRBJ2-1, with 9 bases aligning to TRBD2. The trim removed 4 bases at V and 7 bases at J, leaving 2 bases unmatched. The CDR3 consists of 13 residues. Looked up from germline, CDR1 is SEHNR and CDR2 is FQNEAQ (reference sequence).